The rows below give T cell receptor beta chains drawn from one sample of a study of blood T cell repertoires in COVID-19. Measured with immunoSEQ multiplex PCR; TCRdb has only the in-frame clones, and not every one. This repertoire shows fewer than 350,000 clones, approximately 89% found once; its top ten account for 3.5% to 4%. The sequencing sample was made of peripheral blood. The receptors stem from a woman aged 60 to 75 with COVID-19, enrolled during active disease. Each CDR3 is given with its conserved first and last residue. D genes are given only for firm matches. Clone size is shown for a subset of rows, as once, few, many or a class of expanded clone.

J | V | D | size | CDR3 | DNA
TRBJ1-5 | TRBV18 | . | once | CASSREQDQPQHF | TGTGCCAGCTCACGAGAGCAGGATCAGCCCCAGCATTTT
TRBJ1-2 | TRBV6-1 | . | . | CASSDPQGGGYGYTF | TGTGCCAGCAGTGATCCACAGGGTGGGGGATATGGCTACACCTTC
TRBJ2-2 | TRBV6-6 | . | . | CASRLGQKNTGELFF | TGTGCCAGCAGATTAGGACAGAAAAACACCGGGGAGCTGTTTTTT
TRBJ2-3 | TRBV6-5 | . | . | CASKTGASTDTQYF | TGTGCCAGCAAGACAGGTGCTAGCACAGATACGCAGTATTTT
TRBJ1-4 | TRBV3-1/TRBV3-2 | TRBD1 | . | CATSDRGQGKLFF | TGTGCCACCAGCGACAGGGGGCAGGGAAAACTGTTTTTT
TRBJ1-1 | TRBV5-1 | TRBD1 | few | CASSLLVSRQGNTEAFF | TGCGCCAGCAGCTTATTAGTGTCGAGACAGGGGAACACTGAAGCTTTCTTT
TRBJ1-1 | TRBV10-3 | TRBD1 | . | CAIREQGVNTEAFF | TGTGCCATCAGGGAACAGGGGGTGAACACTGAAGCTTTCTTT
TRBJ1-3 | TRBV3-1/TRBV3-2 | TRBD1 | once | CASSPSWQGASGNTIYF | TGTGCCAGCAGCCCCAGTTGGCAGGGGGCCTCTGGAAACACCATATATTTT
TRBJ1-2 | TRBV5-1 | . | . | CASSFEIRQGYTF | TGCGCCAGCAGCTTCGAAATCCGACAGGGCTACACCTTC
TRBJ1-4 | TRBV11-2 | . | once | CASSFFNEKLFF | TGTGCCAGCAGCTTCTTTAATGAAAAACTGTTTTTT
TRBJ1-2 | TRBV6-2/TRBV6-3 | TRBD1 | . | CASSTPTGHHYGYTF | TGTGCCAGCAGTACACCGACAGGGCACCACTATGGCTACACCTTC
TRBJ2-5 | TRBV5-1 | . | . | CASSLAVLQETQYF | TGCGCCAGCAGCTTGGCCGTTCTACAAGAGACCCAGTACTTC
TRBJ1-4 | TRBV10-1 | TRBD1 | . | CASSTGATNEKLFF | TGCGCCAGCAGCACAGGGGCTACTAATGAAAAACTGTTTTTT
TRBJ1-2 | TRBV10-3 | . | . | CAISESLTGDGYTF | TGTGCCATCAGTGAGTCGCTTACCGGGGATGGCTACACCTTC
TRBJ2-7 | TRBV27 | . | . | CASSLFRGGYEQYF | TGTGCCAGCAGTTTATTTAGAGGAGGATACGAGCAGTACTTC
TRBJ2-3 | TRBV30 | . | . | CAWSEGRAVADTQYF | TGTGCCTGGAGTGAGGGCAGGGCAGTCGCAGATACGCAGTATTTT
TRBJ2-5 | TRBV27 | TRBD1 | . | CASSSWTGTETQYF | TGTGCCAGCAGTTCCTGGACAGGGACGGAGACCCAGTACTTC
TRBJ2-1 | TRBV28 | TRBD2 | . | CASSPAAGGYNEQFF | TGTGCCAGCAGTCCGGCCGCGGGGGGTTACAATGAGCAGTTCTTC
TRBJ1-1 | TRBV15 | . | . | CATSRGWGGTEAFF | TGTGCCACCAGCAGAGGGTGGGGGGGCACTGAAGCTTTCTTT
TRBJ1-1 | TRBV5-4 | . | . | CASSLGQVDTEAFF | TGTGCCAGCAGCTTGGGGCAGGTCGACACTGAAGCTTTCTTT
TRBJ2-1 | TRBV14 | TRBD1 | . | CASSLGQGQFF | TGTGCCAGCAGCCTGGGACAGGGGCAGTTCTTC
TRBJ2-2 | TRBV19 | . | . | CASRITSSNTGELFF | TGTGCCAGTAGAATAACATCGTCTAACACCGGGGAGCTGTTTTTT
TRBJ1-5 | TRBV19 | . | . | CASSPASQGNQPQHF | TGTGCCAGTAGTCCCGCCTCCCAGGGCAATCAGCCCCAGCATTTT
TRBJ2-1 | TRBV25-1 | TRBD2 | . | CASRGLAGDEQFF | TGTGCCAGCAGAGGACTAGCGGGGGATGAGCAGTTCTTC
TRBJ1-4 | TRBV7-8 | . | . | CASSLAAGAGSEKLFF | TGTGCCAGCAGCTTAGCTGCGGGGGCCGGCAGTGAAAAACTGTTTTTT
TRBJ1-1 | TRBV4-1 | . | . | CASSQGGGRMNTEAFF | TGCGCCAGCAGCCAAGGGGGCGGAAGAATGAACACTGAAGCTTTCTTT
TRBJ1-2 | TRBV20-1 | . | . | CSAGRAGYTF | TGCAGTGCTGGGAGGGCTGGCTACACCTTC
TRBJ1-1 | TRBV6-5 | . | once | CASRDTVGIAFF | TGTGCCAGCAGGGACACGGTGGGTATAGCTTTCTTT
TRBJ1-1 | TRBV27 | . | . | CASSLSTINTEAFF | TGTGCCAGCAGTTTAAGCACTATTAACACTGAAGCTTTCTTT
TRBJ2-1 | TRBV7-6 | TRBD1 | . | CASSGEGGTGGYNEQFF | TGTGCCAGCAGCGGCGAGGGCGGGACAGGGGGCTACAATGAGCAGTTCTTC
TRBJ1-2 | TRBV5-1 | TRBD1 | . | CASSLEGAVRNGYTF | TGCGCCAGCAGCTTGGAGGGGGCGGTACGGAATGGCTACACCTTC
TRBJ2-2 | TRBV30 | . | once | CAWSVFRGFPNTGELFF | TGTGCCTGGAGTGTGTTTCGCGGGTTCCCGAACACCGGGGAGCTGTTTTTT
TRBJ2-1 | TRBV6-5 | . | . | CASSGGYNEQFF | TGTGCCAGCAGCGGCGGGTACAATGAGCAGTTCTTC
TRBJ1-6 | TRBV6-5 | TRBD1 | . | CASTGDRLNSPLHF | TGTGCCAGCACCGGGGACAGATTAAATTCACCCCTCCACTTT
TRBJ1-6 | TRBV4-2 | . | . | CASSQREPTDNSPLHF | TGTGCCAGCAGCCAAAGAGAACCGACTGATAATTCACCCCTCCACTTT
TRBJ2-7 | TRBV3-1/TRBV3-2 | . | . | CASSPSSYEQYF | TGTGCCAGCAGCCCTAGCTCCTACGAGCAGTACTTC
TRBJ1-2 | TRBV27 | . | . | CASGKQAAGNYGYTF | TGTGCCAGCGGGAAACAGGCGGCAGGCAACTATGGCTACACCTTC
TRBJ2-1 | TRBV7-2 | TRBD1 | once | CASSFGGQGYNEQFF | TGTGCCAGCAGCTTCGGGGGACAGGGTTACAATGAGCAGTTCTTC
TRBJ2-3 | TRBV18 | TRBD2 | . | CASSPQRGGTDTQYF | TGTGCCAGCTCACCCCAGCGGGGAGGCACAGATACGCAGTATTTT
TRBJ1-4 | TRBV6-5 | . | . | CASWRRPDPDEKLFF | TGTGCCAGCTGGAGGAGGCCAGACCCGGATGAAAAACTGTTTTTT
TRBJ1-2 | TRBV7-9 | . | . | CASSARTANYGYTF | TGTGCCAGCAGCGCAAGGACAGCAAACTATGGCTACACCTTC
TRBJ1-5 | TRBV28 | TRBD1 | few | CASSTPGQGLSNQPQHF | TGTGCCAGCAGTACTCCGGGACAGGGACTAAGCAATCAGCCCCAGCATTTT
TRBJ1-1 | TRBV5-4 | . | . | CASSLARSHTEAFF | TGTGCCAGCAGCTTAGCTCGAAGTCACACTGAAGCTTTCTTT
TRBJ2-3 | TRBV5-1 | TRBD2 | . | CASSLAMMVAGASTDTQYF | TGCGCCAGCAGCTTGGCCATGATGGTAGCGGGGGCTAGCACAGATACGCAGTATTTT
TRBJ1-4 | TRBV28 | TRBD1 | . | CASSLQGARGEKLFF | TGTGCCAGCAGTTTACAGGGGGCGCGGGGTGAAAAACTGTTTTTT
TRBJ1-2 | TRBV7-9 | . | . | CASSLDRVRYGYTF | TGTGCCAGCAGCTTAGACAGGGTTCGCTATGGCTACACCTTC
TRBJ2-7 | TRBV19 | TRBD2 | . | CASSSGTSGGASYEQYF | TGTGCCAGTAGTTCCGGGACTAGCGGGGGGGCATCCTACGAGCAGTACTTC
TRBJ1-2 | TRBV14 | . | . | CASSQDHGRTNYGYTF | TGTGCCAGCAGCCAAGATCACGGCAGGACTAACTATGGCTACACCTTC
TRBJ1-1 | TRBV7-3 | . | . | CASSPQRVTEAFF | TGTGCCAGCAGCCCTCAGAGGGTCACTGAAGCTTTCTTT
TRBJ1-2 | TRBV28 | . | . | CASTDRRARTNYGYTF | TGTGCCAGCACAGATAGGAGGGCTCGAACAAACTATGGCTACACCTTC
TRBJ2-1 | TRBV6-5 | TRBD2 | . | CASSTGTSRNEQFF | TGTGCCAGCAGCACCGGGACTAGCCGTAATGAGCAGTTCTTC
TRBJ2-2 | TRBV27 | TRBD1 | . | CASSLGTVNTGELFF | TGTGCCAGCAGTTTAGGGACAGTAAACACCGGGGAGCTGTTTTTT
TRBJ1-1 | TRBV3-1/TRBV3-2 | . | few | CASSHLNTEAFF | TGTGCCAGCAGCCATCTAAACACTGAAGCTTTCTTT
TRBJ1-2 | TRBV5-1 | . | . | CASSLGQGYTF | TGCGCCAGCAGCTTGGGACAGGGCTACACCTTC
TRBJ2-5 | TRBV28 | TRBD2 | . | CASSLTSERETQYF | TGTGCCAGCAGTTTGACTAGCGAGAGGGAGACCCAGTACTTC
TRBJ1-1 | TRBV10-3 | . | . | CAISGPTAAEAFF | TGTGCCATCAGTGGCCCGACCGCGGCTGAAGCTTTCTTT
TRBJ2-5 | TRBV3-1/TRBV3-2 | . | . | CASSQGVETQYF | TGTGCCAGCAGCCAAGGCGTCGAGACCCAGTACTTC